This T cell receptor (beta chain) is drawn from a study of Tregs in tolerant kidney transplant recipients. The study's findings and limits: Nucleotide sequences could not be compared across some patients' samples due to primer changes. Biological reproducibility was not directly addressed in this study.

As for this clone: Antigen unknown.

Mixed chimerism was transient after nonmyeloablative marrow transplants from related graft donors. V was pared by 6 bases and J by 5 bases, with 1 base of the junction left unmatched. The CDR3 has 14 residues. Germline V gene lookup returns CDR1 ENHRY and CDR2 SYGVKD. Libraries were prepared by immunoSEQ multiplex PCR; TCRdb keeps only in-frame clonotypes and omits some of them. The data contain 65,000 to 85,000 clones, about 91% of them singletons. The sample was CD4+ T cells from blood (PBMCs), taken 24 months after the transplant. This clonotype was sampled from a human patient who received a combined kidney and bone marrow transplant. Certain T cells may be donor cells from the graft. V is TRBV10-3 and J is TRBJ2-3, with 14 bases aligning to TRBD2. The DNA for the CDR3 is TGTGCCATCAGGGGACTAGCGGGAGAAGATACGCAGTATTTT. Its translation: CAIRGLAGEDTQYF.